The 32 T cell receptor beta chains below were found in one sample sequenced in a study of T cells after yellow fever vaccination. TCRdb re-derived calls from the 5' RACE reads in MiXCR, one entry per CDR3 protein. The data show around 500,000 distinct CDR3 sequences, roughly 22% seen once. The sample in question was PBMCs, obtained roughly 20 days after the first yellow fever vaccination. All receptors derive from a man aged 18 to 29 who received the YFV17D yellow fever vaccine.

This clonotype occurred a few times. This chain joins TRBV20-1 and TRBJ2-1, with TRBD2 identical over 8 bases. Germline V gives CDR1 DFQATT, CDR2 SNEGSKA (reference sequence). Germline trimming cut 2 bases from V and 9 bases from J; bases unmatched to any gene: 9. The CDR3 sequence is 14 residues long. For the CDR3, the DNA is TGCAGTGCTAGAAAGGGGAGCGGGGGCGGTGAGCAGTTCTTC. It codes for CSARKGSGGGEQFF.

Only a few counts were recorded for this clonotype. This chain links TRBV7-9 with TRBJ1-3; D not certain. Germline V gene sequence: CDR1 SEHNR, CDR2 FQNEAQ (reference sequence). The V end was cut by 5 bases, the J end by 4 bases, with 12 bases between. This CDR3 contains 14 residues. The CDR3 spells CASSPESGGNTIYF. The DNA for the CDR3 is TGTGCCAGCAGCCCGGAGTCGGGAGGAAACACCATATATTTT. Variable domain in full (rest from reference TRBV7-9 and TRBJ1-3): DTGVSQNPRHKITKRGQNVTFRCDPISEHNRLYWYRQTLGQGPEFLTYFQNEAQLEKSRLLSDRFSAERPKGSFSTLEIQRTEQGDSAMYLCASSPESGGNTIYFGEGSWLTVV.

The sample holds many counts of this clonotype. This chain uses TRBV4-2 with TRBJ2-5, with D hard to call. CDR3 size: 11 residues. Germline CDR1 and CDR2: LGHNA and YNFKEQ. The germline V and J ends were trimmed by 0 bases and 6 bases, with 2 bases remaining between them. Here the CDR3 reads CASSQEKTQYF. Here the CDR3 DNA reads TGTGCCAGCAGCCAAGAAAAGACCCAGTACTTC.

CDR3 nucleotide sequence: TGTGCCAGCAGCCATACCGGGGCGCATCAGCCCCAGCATTTT. Translated, it gives CASSHTGAHQPQHF. The genes are TRBV7-9 and TRBJ1-5; D is possibly TRBD1 (5 bases). Germline CDR1 reads SEHNR; CDR2 reads FQNEAQ (reference sequence). This CDR3 region has 14 residues. The V end lost 5 bases, the J end lost 5 bases, and 13 bases lay between the germline ends.

The chain combines TRBV6-2 or TRBV6-3 with TRBJ2-7, with 8 bases aligning to TRBD1. The J segment lost 4 bases and the V segment lost 5 bases, leaving 7 bases of the junction unmatched. The length of the CDR3 is 14 residues. Germline assignment: CDR1 MNHEY and CDR2 SVGEGT. DNA of the CDR3: TGTGCCAGCAGTACCAACAGGGGGATGTACGAGCAGTACGTC. This sequence encodes CASSTNRGMYEQYV.

This clonotype was seen more than once but under ten times. The chain has TRBV4-3 and TRBJ2-5; 8 bases line up with TRBD1. Germline loops: CDR1 LGHNA, CDR2 YSLEER. This CDR3 has 14 residues. J was trimmed by 5 bases and V by 1 base; bases with no gene match: 3. As DNA, the CDR3 is TGCGCCAGCAGCCAAGCAGGGGGCCTGGAGACCCAGTACTTC. This gives the protein CASSQAGGLETQYF.

The chain carries TRBV12-3 or TRBV12-4 and TRBJ1-2; D is perhaps TRBD1 (5 bases). The V and J ends lost 3 bases and 10 bases respectively, with 12 bases between them. The CDR3 sequence is 12 residues long. The CDR3 sequence is CASSFRVHVYTF. The CDR3 region has the DNA TGTGCCAGCAGTTTCAGGGTTCATGTCTACACCTTC.

This clonotype was seen ten or more times. The chain links TRBV12-3 or TRBV12-4 to TRBJ2-3, with D unclear. This CDR3 region has 12 residues. Trimming removed 7 bases from V and 3 bases from J, with 8 bases in between. In DNA form, the CDR3 reads TGTGCCAGCACTCTTCGGACAGATACGCAGTATTTT. Protein product: CASTLRTDTQYF.

The gene calls are TRBV6-5 and TRBJ2-7, with 9 nucleotides matching TRBD1. With V trimmed by 7 bases and J by 7 bases, 14 bases remained unmatched. Looked up from germline, CDR1 is MNHEY and CDR2 is SVGAGI. CDR3 size: 15 residues. The DNA for the CDR3 is TGTGCCAGCAATTCACCGGGACAGGGTTGGGGAGAGCAGTACTTC. This sequence encodes CASNSPGQGWGEQYF.

The chain links TRBV24-1 to TRBJ2-1; TRBD2 agrees at 10 bases. Germline V CDR1 and CDR2: KGHDR, SFDVKD. J was trimmed by 11 bases and V by 9 bases; bases with no gene match: 12. The CDR3 covers 14 residues. CDR3: CATRPSGGSSQQFF. For the CDR3, the DNA is TGTGCCACCCGACCTAGCGGGGGCTCCTCTCAGCAGTTCTTC.

The V gene is TRBV7-2, the J gene TRBJ2-1, with 13 bases lining up with TRBD2. Germline loops: CDR1 SGHTA, CDR2 FQGNSA. The CDR3 contains 16 residues. V was clipped by 6 bases and J by 8 bases; unmatched bases: 10. The CDR3: CASSSTTSGGAHEQFF. CDR3 sequence (DNA): TGTGCCAGCAGTTCGACCACTAGCGGGGGGGCCCATGAGCAGTTCTTC.

This clonotype was counted a few times. V and J are TRBV28 and TRBJ2-2; unclear D gene. CDR1 is MDHEN, CDR2 SYDVKM, per germline. This CDR3 spans 15 amino acids. Trimming stripped 3 bases from V and 5 bases from J, with 13 bases between. The CDR3 coding sequence is TGTGCCAGCAGTTTCCCTGCCAAAACGACCGGGGAGCTGTTTTTT. Translated: CASSFPAKTTGELFF.

CDR3 nucleotide sequence: TGCAGTGCTAGTCCCGACGGGAACACTGAAGCTTTCTTT. It encodes CSASPDGNTEAFF. The chain combines TRBV20-1 with TRBJ1-1; D unclear. The germline gives CDR1 DFQATT, CDR2 SNEGSKA (reference sequence). V was pared by 3 bases and J by 1 base, with 9 bases between. The CDR3 is 13 residues long.

The chain recombines TRBV6-2 or TRBV6-3 with TRBJ2-3; 10 bases agree with TRBD2. V was clipped by 3 bases and J by 2 bases; unmatched bases: 14. Germline V gene lookup returns CDR1 MNHEY and CDR2 SVGEGT. The CDR3 spans 19 residues. DNA of the CDR3: TGTGCCAGCAGTTATGGAGGGCCGGAAGCGGGGGGGTTCACAGATACGCAGTATTTT. Encoded protein: CASSYGGPEAGGFTDTQYF.

V is TRBV3-1 and J is TRBJ1-4; no firm D call. Germline CDR1 and CDR2: LGHDT and YNNKEL (reference sequence). The CDR3 sequence is 13 residues long. With 3 bases removed from V and 4 bases from J, the gap between germline ends came to 6 bases. In DNA, the CDR3 is TGTGCCAGCAGCCACCGGGATAATGAAAAACTGTTTTTT. Its protein is CASSHRDNEKLFF.

This clonotype came up many times. The chain recombines TRBV7-2 with TRBJ2-1, with D possibly being TRBD2 (5 bases). V lost 1 base to trimming and J lost 10 bases, with 11 bases between them. The germline V gene has CDR1 SGHTA and CDR2 FQGNSA. This CDR3 has 13 amino acids. The CDR3 nucleotides are TGTGCCAGCAGCTTAGATCAACTAGACGAGCAGTTCTTC. Translation gives CASSLDQLDEQFF.

This clonotype was detected only a few times. This chain joins TRBV11-2 and TRBJ2-3; D perhaps matches TRBD2 (5 bases). The CDR3 sequence is 13 residues long. Trimming pared 6 bases from V and 9 bases from J, leaving 16 bases between. Germline CDR1 SGHAT, CDR2 FQNNGV. CDR3 amino acids: CASSLSPGRTQYF. CDR3 coding DNA: TGTGCCAGCAGTTTATCCCCGGGAAGGACGCAGTATTTT.

The chain uses TRBV18 and TRBJ2-7, with D maybe TRBD1 (6 bases). V lost 4 bases to trimming and J lost 4 bases, with 11 bases between them. The CDR3 runs to 13 residues. Germline CDR1 reads KGHSH; CDR2 reads LQKENI. Here the CDR3 DNA reads TGTGCCAGCTCACGGACAGACAATTACGAGCAGTACTTC. This translates into CASSRTDNYEQYF.

Only a few counts were recorded for this clonotype. The chain carries TRBV5-4 and TRBJ2-5, with 9 positions matching TRBD1. The V segment lost 3 bases and the J segment 3 bases; nucleotides outside the gene matches: 3. This CDR3 spans 14 amino acids. Germline values: CDR1 SGHNT, CDR2 YYREEE (reference sequence). The CDR3 DNA follows: TGTGCCAGCAGCTCTTGGACAGGGGAAGAGACCCAGTACTTC. Its translation: CASSSWTGEETQYF.

The V call is TRBV7-3, the J call TRBJ2-7; 8 bases match TRBD2. The V segment lost 2 bases and the J segment 0 bases; nucleotides outside the gene matches: 3. The germline CDR1 and CDR2 sequences are SGHTA and FQGTGA. The CDR3 is 15 amino acids. The CDR3 sequence: CASSLGGGNSYEQYF. The CDR3 bases are TGTGCCAGCAGCTTAGGCGGGGGGAACTCCTACGAGCAGTACTTC.

This clonotype was detected ten times or more. The rearrangement links TRBV7-2 to TRBJ2-3; 11 bases match TRBD2. Unmatched junction bases numbered 3, after V lost 2 bases and J lost 2 bases. The germline gives CDR1 SGHTA, CDR2 FQGNSA. The CDR3 is 16 residues long. CDR3 amino acids: CASSLLAGGPTDTQYF. The DNA for the CDR3 is TGTGCCAGCAGCTTACTAGCGGGGGGACCCACAGATACGCAGTATTTT.

This clonotype has a handful of counts. This rearrangement joins TRBV7-2 to TRBJ1-3; D gene unclear. CDR3 length equals 15 residues. Trimming removed 2 bases at V and 0 bases at J, with 8 bases between. Germline assignment: CDR1 SGHTA and CDR2 FQGNSA. The CDR3 nucleotides are TGTGCCAGCAGCTTAAACCCAGGCTCTGGAAACACCATATATTTT. It encodes CASSLNPGSGNTIYF.

The chain couples TRBV6-1 to TRBJ2-1; D unresolved. There are 15 residues in the CDR3. The germline V and J ends were trimmed by 2 bases and 2 bases, with 10 bases remaining between them. In germline, CDR1 is MNHNS, CDR2 SASEGT. The CDR3 loop reads CASSEYLGTYNEQFF. CDR3 in DNA: TGTGCCAGCAGTGAATACTTAGGTACCTACAATGAGCAGTTCTTC.

This clonotype was detected once. The CDR3, as DNA: TGTGCCAGCTCACCCGACATTAGCAATCAGCCCCAGCATTTT. Protein product: CASSPDISNQPQHF. The rearrangement links TRBV18 to TRBJ1-5; unclear D gene. Germline V gene lookup returns CDR1 KGHSH and CDR2 LQKENI. This CDR3 region has 14 residues. Trimming took off 3 bases at V and 0 bases at J, with 6 bases between the two ends.

In this sample, this clonotype turned up a few times. J is TRBJ2-1 and V is TRBV12-3 or TRBV12-4; D gene ambiguous. There are 15 residues in the CDR3. V gave up 5 bases and J gave up 2 bases, with 13 bases separating them. The CDR3 coding sequence is TGTGCCAGCAGTCTACCGGGCAGAACCTACAATGAGCAGTTCTTC. Residues: CASSLPGRTYNEQFF.

J is TRBJ2-1 and V is TRBV5-1, with a weak D call TRBD1 (5 bases). This CDR3 comprises 14 residues. The V and J ends lost 0 bases and 6 bases respectively, with 10 bases between them. Germline V gene sequence: CDR1 SGHRS, CDR2 YFSETQ. CDR3 bases: TGCGCCAGCAGCTTGGGGGGCAGGGTCAATGAGCAGTTCTTC. Protein product: CASSLGGRVNEQFF.

This clonotype has at least ten counts. The J gene is TRBJ2-5, the V gene TRBV20-1; tentatively, D is TRBD1 (6 bases). Trimming removed 0 bases from V and 1 base from J, with 9 bases in between. This CDR3 is 14 amino acids long. From germline, CDR1 is DFQATT and CDR2 SNEGSKA (reference sequence). The CDR3 reads CSARDAGVQETQYF. The CDR3 bases are TGCAGTGCTAGAGATGCAGGGGTCCAAGAGACCCAGTACTTC.

This clonotype was seen many times. This chain connects TRBV18 to TRBJ1-2, with TRBD1 matching over 7 bases. CDR1 and CDR2 from the germline V gene are KGHSH and LQKENI. The CDR3 extends over 14 amino acids. After removal of 4 bases from V and 5 bases from J, the junction contained 7 bases not matched to a gene. In nucleotides, the CDR3 is TGTGCCAGCTCACTTGGACAGGACGAATATGGCTACACCTTC. Protein sequence: CASSLGQDEYGYTF.

CDR3 DNA: TGTGCCAGCAGCCAGCGGGGGGGCCCCACCTACAATGAGCAGTTCTTC. It specifies CASSQRGGPTYNEQFF. The rearrangement joins TRBV3-1 to TRBJ2-1, with 9 positions matching TRBD2. The trim removed 3 bases at V and 2 bases at J, leaving 5 bases unmatched. This CDR3 spans 16 amino acids. Germline CDR1 is LGHDT and CDR2 is YNNKEL (reference sequence).

CDR3 nucleotide sequence: TGCGCCAGCAGTGAGTGGGGACTAGCGGATTTTAACATTCAGTACTTC. Amino acid sequence: CASSEWGLADFNIQYF. The chain links TRBV10-2 to TRBJ2-4, with 11 bases aligning to TRBD2. Trimming at V came to 1 base and at J to 7 bases, leaving 6 bases not matched to a gene. The germline gives CDR1 WSHSY, CDR2 SAAADI. The CDR3 is made up of 16 amino acids.

Ten or more counts support this clonotype. The V and J genes are TRBV2 and TRBJ2-7, with D uncertain. The CDR3 loop spans 16 amino acids. The germline V gene has CDR1 SNHLY and CDR2 FYNNEI. Trimming stripped 1 base from V and 3 bases from J, with 16 bases between. The CDR3, as DNA: TGTGCCAGCAGTGAAGGGATGGCTAAAGTCAGCTACGAGCAGTACTTC. Encoded protein: CASSEGMAKVSYEQYF.

This clonotype was seen a few times. This rearrangement joins TRBV27 to TRBJ2-1; possible D gene TRBD1, 6 bases. The V end was cut by 4 bases, the J end by 4 bases, with 14 bases between. CDR1 is MNHEY and CDR2 is SMNVEV in the germline V gene (reference sequence). The CDR3 length is 15 residues. The chain's CDR3 is CASSSPGHWYNEQFF. The CDR3 DNA follows: TGTGCCAGCAGTTCTCCGGGACATTGGTACAATGAGCAGTTCTTC.